Listed below are T cell receptor beta chains from one sample, sequenced in a study of blood T cell repertoires in COVID-19. Repertoires were generated with immunoSEQ multiplex PCR, while TCRdb's copy carries only in-frame clones and drops some. The sample shows about 130,000 clones, more than 70% of them seen only once. The sample taken for sequencing was peripheral blood. These receptors were taken from a woman of 80 years or more with acute or convalescent COVID-19. Both conserved end residues are part of each CDR3. Each record gives: V gene, D gene, J gene, clone size, CDR3 DNA, CDR3 protein. The D gene is left open where the match is weak. Where a row states a size, it is once, few, many or the class of an expanded clone; other rows omit it.

TRBV6-2/TRBV6-3,TRBD2,TRBJ2-5,-,TGTGCCAGCAGGCCTGAAGCGGGAGTGAAAGAGACCCAGTACTTC,CASRPEAGVKETQYF
TRBV29-1,TRBD1,TRBJ2-7,-,TGCAGCGTTGAAGGGACAGGGGGATACGAGCAGTACTTC,CSVEGTGGYEQYF
TRBV7-7,-,TRBJ2-7,-,TGTGCTAGCAGCCCTTCAATGGGCACCTTTTCCTACGAGCAGTACTTC,CASSPSMGTFSYEQYF
TRBV24-1,TRBD1,TRBJ2-1,-,TGTGCCACCGGGACAGGGGGTCCTAGGCAGTTCTTC,CATGTGGPRQFF
TRBV5-1,TRBD2,TRBJ2-5,-,TGCGCCAGCAGCTTTTCCGGGACTAGCGGGGGTTACGAGACCCAGTACTTC,CASSFSGTSGGYETQYF
TRBV19,-,TRBJ2-7,once,TGTGCCAGTAGTATTTCCACAGGAACCTACGAGCAGTACTTC,CASSISTGTYEQYF
TRBV7-2,TRBD1,TRBJ1-2,-,TGTGCCAGCAACCAAGGACAGGGGGTATACTATGGCTACACCTTC,CASNQGQGVYYGYTF
TRBV4-3,-,TRBJ1-4,once,TGCGCCAGCAGCCAAGATATCAGGGTCGGAGGGGAAAAACTGTTTTTT,CASSQDIRVGGEKLFF
TRBV6-5,-,TRBJ1-2,-,TGTGCCAGCAGCACCCCAGGGGTGGGAGGCTACACCTTC,CASSTPGVGGYTF
TRBV20-1,TRBD2,TRBJ2-7,-,TGCAGTGCTAGTGAGGGGAGCGGGGGTCCCTACGAGCAGTACTTC,CSASEGSGGPYEQYF
TRBV5-4,TRBD1,TRBJ2-1,-,TGTGCCAGCAGCTTGGCGCGGACAGGGAACAATGAGCAGTTCTTC,CASSLARTGNNEQFF
TRBV7-9,TRBD2,TRBJ2-1,once,TGTGCCAGCAGCTGGACTAGCGGGGTCAATGAGCAGTTCTTC,CASSWTSGVNEQFF
TRBV9,TRBD1,TRBJ1-6,-,TGTGCCAGCAGCGTAGCTAACAGGGGAAATTCACCCCTCCACTTT,CASSVANRGNSPLHF
TRBV5-1,-,TRBJ1-2,-,TGCGCCAGCAGCTTGGGACAGCCCAACTATGGCTACACCTTC,CASSLGQPNYGYTF
TRBV7-3,TRBD2,TRBJ2-3,-,TGTGCCAGCAGCTCTCGACCGGGACTAGCTTTCACAGATACGCAGTATTTT,CASSSRPGLAFTDTQYF
TRBV5-1,TRBD2,TRBJ2-7,-,TGCGCCAGCAGGGGACTAGCGGGACAGGGCGAGCAGTACTTC,CASRGLAGQGEQYF
TRBV7-9,-,TRBJ1-1,-,TGTGCCAGCAGCCCGGTTGACACTGAAGCTTTCTTT,CASSPVDTEAFF
TRBV5-4,TRBD1,TRBJ1-6,once,TGTGCCAGCAGCAAGACAGGGTCGAGCTCACCCCTCCACTTT,CASSKTGSSSPLHF
TRBV4-1,TRBD1,TRBJ2-7,-,TGCGCCAGCAGCTCCCGGGACAGGGGGCCCTACGAGCAGTACTTC,CASSSRDRGPYEQYF
TRBV4-3,-,TRBJ2-1,-,TGCGCCAGCAGCAGGGAGTACAATGAGCAGTTCTTC,CASSREYNEQFF
TRBV2,-,TRBJ1-1,-,TGTGCCAGCAGTGCCGAGAGGGTCGAGATGAACACTGAAGCTTTCTTT,CASSAERVEMNTEAFF
TRBV19,TRBD2,TRBJ2-2,-,TGTGCCAGTAGCCACAAAGGGACTAACTTGAACACCGGGGAGCTGTTTTTT,CASSHKGTNLNTGELFF
TRBV11-3,TRBD1,TRBJ2-1,-,TGTGCCAGCAGCAGAACAGGGGGCTCCGGCAATGAGCAGTTCTTC,CASSRTGGSGNEQFF
TRBV7-2,TRBD2,TRBJ2-4,-,TGTGCCAGCAGCTTAGCGTCTACGGGGGGGCAAAACATTCAGTACTTC,CASSLASTGGQNIQYF
TRBV11-2,TRBD1,TRBJ2-4,many,TGTGCCAGCAGCTCCCAGGACAGGAGAAACATTCAGTACTTC,CASSSQDRRNIQYF
TRBV5-6,TRBD1,TRBJ1-1,once,TGTGCCAGCAGCTTGGCCCCGACAGGGAACATGAACACTGAAGCTTTCTTT,CASSLAPTGNMNTEAFF
TRBV5-5,-,TRBJ2-5,-,TGTGCCAGCAGCTTGTCCCTAGCGGAGACCCAGTACTTC,CASSLSLAETQYF
TRBV5-1,TRBD2,TRBJ2-1,few,TGCGCCAGCAGCCCTCCGGGACTAGCGGGGGTAAATGAGCAGTTCTTC,CASSPPGLAGVNEQFF
TRBV6-5,-,TRBJ1-5,few,TGTGCCAGCAGTTACGGACTTGGGCAGCCCCAGCATTTT,CASSYGLGQPQHF
TRBV9,-,TRBJ2-1,-,TGTGCCAGCAGCGTAGTGAAGCGGTCCTACAATGAGCAGTTCTTC,CASSVVKRSYNEQFF
TRBV4-2,-,TRBJ1-5,many,TGTGCCAGCGGCGAGAGAGGCACGGGGCAGCCCCAGCATTTT,CASGERGTGQPQHF
TRBV7-6,TRBD2,TRBJ2-1,-,TGTGCCAGCAGCTTATCTAGCGGGAGGGCTTACAATGAGCAGTTCTTC,CASSLSSGRAYNEQFF
TRBV19,-,TRBJ1-6,-,TGTGCCAGTAGTATTAATCCGAGGATTGGTTCACCCCTCCACTTT,CASSINPRIGSPLHF
TRBV7-9,-,TRBJ1-1,-,TGTGCCAGCAGCTTGAGGGGGTTACGTACCGAAGCTTTCTTT,CASSLRGLRTEAFF
TRBV23-1,TRBD1,TRBJ1-3,-,TGCGCCAGCAGTCAACCGGGACAGGGGAGAAACACCATATATTTT,CASSQPGQGRNTIYF
TRBV10-3,-,TRBJ1-2,-,TGTGCCATCACACACCGTAACTATGGCTACACCTTC,CAITHRNYGYTF
TRBV6-6,TRBD1,TRBJ2-7,-,TGTGCCAGCAGTTTCACCGGGACAGGAGATCTCGAGCAGTACTTC,CASSFTGTGDLEQYF
TRBV19,-,TRBJ2-1,-,TGTGCCAGTAGTATCGGGAAAAGTTACAATGAGCAGTTCTTC,CASSIGKSYNEQFF
TRBV10-3,TRBD2,TRBJ2-1,once,TGTGCCATCAGTGGTTTAGCGGGGGACTACAATGAGCAGTTCTTC,CAISGLAGDYNEQFF
TRBV5-4,TRBD1,TRBJ1-4,-,TGTGCCAGCAGTACTGGGACAGAAAATGAAAAACTGTTTTTT,CASSTGTENEKLFF
TRBV5-1,-,TRBJ2-1,-,TGCGCCAGCAGCTTGCGGGTTGGAACCTACAATGAGCAGTTCTTC,CASSLRVGTYNEQFF
TRBV7-2,TRBD1,TRBJ1-2,-,TGTGCCAGCAGTTCAGGGGACAGGTCTTATGGCTACACCTTC,CASSSGDRSYGYTF
TRBV20-1,-,TRBJ1-4,-,TGCAGTGCTAGTCGCAGCCAGGGAAATGAAAAACTGTTTTTT,CSASRSQGNEKLFF
TRBV19,-,TRBJ2-2,-,TGTGCCAGTAGTATATTGCAGGGTAGACGGGAGCTGTTTTTT,CASSILQGRRELFF
TRBV27,TRBD1,TRBJ2-7,few,TGTGCCAGCAGTTTTACTTCAGGGGGCGAGCAGTACTTC,CASSFTSGGEQYF
TRBV6-5,-,TRBJ2-4,few,TGTGCCAGCAGCCCCGGGGGGCCAGCCAAAAACATTCAGTACTTC,CASSPGGPAKNIQYF
TRBV6-2/TRBV6-3,-,TRBJ2-7,-,TGTGCCAGCAGTCCCGTAGCGGTCTACGAGCAGTACTTC,CASSPVAVYEQYF
TRBV5-5,TRBD1,TRBJ1-5,few,TGTGCCAGCAGCTTGGGAGGGGGCGCGGGAAGTCAGCCCCAGCATTTT,CASSLGGGAGSQPQHF